This T cell receptor beta chain was sequenced for a study of breast tumors, draining lymph nodes, adjacent tissues. A single record per CDR3 protein comes from TCRdb applying MiXCR to the multiplex PCR reads. In the table there are roughly 21,000 distinct CDR3 sequences, approximately 53% of which are singletons. The CDR3 is 15 amino acids. The germline V gene encodes CDR1 SGHRS and CDR2 YFSETQ. Deletions cut 0 bases from V and 2 bases from J, with 10 bases between. This clonotype is medium-sized within its sample. The gene calls are TRBV5-1 and TRBJ2-3, with D hard to call. The TCR comes from a female donor with breast cancer. Some clones in this sample may be carry-over from other donors' samples. Sequencing was performed on breast tumor tissue. CDR3 amino acids: CASSLVGAATDTQYF. The CDR3 DNA is TGCGCCAGCAGCTTGGTTGGCGCTGCCACAGATACGCAGTATTTT.